These T cell receptor beta chains were read from a single sample in a study of blood T cell repertoires in COVID-19. Only in-frame clones appear in the TCRdb table, and some are missing; sequencing was by immunoSEQ multiplex PCR. The repertoire has about 120,000 clones, more than 60% of them found once; the top ten carry about 2.1%. Sequenced material: peripheral blood. These receptors originate from a man aged 65 to 79 with acute or convalescent COVID-19. CDR3s include the opening cysteine and the closing phenylalanine or tryptophan. The D gene is left open where the match is weak. Only part of the rows carry a size: once, few, many, or a class if the clone is expanded.

D gene,V gene,J gene,clone size,CDR3 protein,CDR3 DNA
-,TRBV7-2,TRBJ2-2,-,CASSPGITGELFF,TGTGCCAGCAGCCCAGGGATCACCGGGGAGCTGTTTTTT
-,TRBV5-4,TRBJ1-2,once,CASSPPGNLAPYGYTF,TGTGCCAGCAGCCCCCCTGGTAATTTAGCCCCCTATGGCTACACCTTC
TRBD1,TRBV5-1,TRBJ2-7,-,CASSLDEGGAPRYF,TGCGCCAGCAGCTTGGACGAAGGGGGCGCACCCCGATACTTC
-,TRBV11-3,TRBJ1-6,few,CASSLDGGLSYNSPLHF,TGTGCCAGCAGCTTAGATGGAGGACTTTCCTATAATTCACCCCTCCACTTT
-,TRBV27,TRBJ2-5,-,CASSLTGVGLDIQETQYF,TGTGCCAGCAGTTTAACCGGTGTGGGCTTGGATATTCAAGAGACCCAGTACTTC
-,TRBV9,TRBJ1-6,-,CASSAESRNNSPLHF,TGTGCCAGCAGCGCGGAGAGTCGGAATAATTCACCCCTCCACTTT
TRBD2,TRBV6-2/TRBV6-3,TRBJ2-3,-,CASSYVFGLADTDTQYF,TGTGCCAGCAGTTACGTCTTCGGACTAGCAGACACAGATACGCAGTATTTT
-,TRBV27,TRBJ2-1,-,CASILSPGDSYNEQFF,TGTGCCAGCATTTTGAGTCCGGGGGACTCCTACAATGAGCAGTTCTTC
-,TRBV5-1,TRBJ1-2,-,CASSFTGSWYGYTF,TGCGCCAGCAGCTTTACCGGGAGCTGGTATGGCTACACCTTC
-,TRBV27,TRBJ1-2,-,CASSLAVGYGYTF,TGTGCCAGCAGTTTAGCGGTGGGCTATGGCTACACCTTC
-,TRBV12-3/TRBV12-4,TRBJ2-7,-,CASSFGQSYEQYF,TGTGCCAGCAGTTTTGGACAGTCCTACGAGCAGTACTTC
TRBD1,TRBV4-2,TRBJ1-1,-,CASSLDRAGSVNTEAFF,TGTGCCAGCAGCCTGGACAGGGCCGGATCCGTGAACACTGAAGCTTTCTTT
TRBD1,TRBV5-1,TRBJ2-4,-,CASSPDREIPNF,TGCGCCAGCAGCCCGGACAGGGAAATTCCGAACTTC
-,TRBV5-1,TRBJ1-3,-,CASSLASGLSGNTIYF,TGCGCCAGCAGCTTGGCCTCAGGGCTCTCTGGAAACACCATATATTTT
TRBD1,TRBV7-9,TRBJ2-3,-,CASTPQGVGTDTQYF,TGTGCCAGCACACCTCAGGGGGTGGGCACAGATACGCAGTATTTT
-,TRBV19,TRBJ1-4,-,CAMHGTPNEKLFF,TGTGCCATGCACGGGACACCGAATGAAAAACTGTTTTTT
-,TRBV3-1/TRBV3-2,TRBJ1-5,-,CASSTGGGPQPQHF,TGTGCCAGCAGCACCGGGGGGGGCCCTCAGCCCCAGCATTTT
-,TRBV6-5,TRBJ1-1,-,CASSYSRTANTEAFF,TGTGCCAGCAGTTACTCAAGGACAGCCAACACTGAAGCTTTCTTT
-,TRBV7-2,TRBJ1-4,few,CASSLSSGFATNEKLFF,TGTGCCAGCAGCTTATCCTCAGGGTTCGCAACTAATGAAAAACTGTTTTTT
TRBD1,TRBV5-4,TRBJ1-2,-,CASSSPQDRVTYGYTF,TGTGCCAGCAGCTCTCCCCAGGACAGGGTAACCTATGGCTACACCTTC
-,TRBV18,TRBJ2-5,-,CASSLIAQDQETQYF,TGTGCCAGCTCACTGATAGCACAAGACCAAGAGACCCAGTACTTC
-,TRBV7-2,TRBJ1-3,-,CASSLVGAGTGNTIYF,TGTGCCAGCAGCTTAGTGGGGGCAGGGACTGGAAACACCATATATTTT
TRBD2,TRBV6-4,TRBJ2-1,-,CASSGRGDQNEQFF,TGTGCCAGCAGTGGTCGGGGGGACCAAAATGAGCAGTTCTTC
-,TRBV19,TRBJ2-5,-,CASSMGGTQYF,TGTGCCAGTAGTATGGGAGGGACCCAGTACTTC
TRBD1,TRBV25-1,TRBJ2-2,-,CASSEEWDSSPTGELFF,TGTGCCAGCAGTGAGGAGTGGGACAGTTCCCCCACCGGGGAGCTGTTTTTT
-,TRBV5-4,TRBJ2-1,-,CASSFPLGSSYNEQFF,TGTGCCAGCAGCTTTCCTTTGGGCAGCTCCTACAATGAGCAGTTCTTC
TRBD1,TRBV9,TRBJ1-5,-,CASSVDSQGTQPQHF,TGTGCCAGCAGCGTCGACTCACAGGGGACTCAGCCCCAGCATTTT
-,TRBV25-1,TRBJ1-6,-,CASSVSGSSPLHF,TGTGCCAGCAGTGTTTCGGGGTCTTCACCCCTCCACTTT
TRBD1,TRBV11-2,TRBJ2-4,-,CASSLGQGGDIQYF,TGTGCCAGCAGCTTAGGACAGGGTGGGGACATTCAGTACTTC
-,TRBV19,TRBJ2-7,-,CASAGPNYEQYF,TGTGCCAGCGCGGGACCCAATTACGAGCAGTACTTC
TRBD2,TRBV10-3,TRBJ2-2,-,CAISESGVLAGNSGELFF,TGTGCCATCAGTGAGTCCGGTGTACTAGCGGGGAATTCCGGGGAGCTGTTTTTT
-,TRBV4-2,TRBJ1-5,once,CASSQDLTDNQPQHF,TGTGCCAGCAGCCAAGATCTGACAGACAATCAGCCCCAGCATTTT
-,TRBV5-5,TRBJ2-2,medium-sized,CASSLNSVGGELFF,TGTGCCAGCAGCTTAAATTCGGTTGGCGGGGAGCTGTTTTTT
TRBD2,TRBV7-2,TRBJ2-3,-,CASSLARAGRADTQYF,TGTGCCAGCAGCTTAGCGAGAGCGGGGAGAGCAGATACGCAGTATTTT
-,TRBV5-1,TRBJ2-3,-,CASSLSRGTDTQYF,TGCGCCAGCAGCCTCTCGAGGGGCACAGATACGCAGTATTTT
TRBD2,TRBV6-2/TRBV6-3,TRBJ2-3,-,CASSYGAGGYTDTQYF,TGTGCCAGCAGTTACGGGGCGGGGGGGTACACAGATACGCAGTATTTT
TRBD2,TRBV11-1,TRBJ2-1,-,CASSWSGTSDYNEQFF,TGTGCCAGCAGCTGGTCCGGGACTAGCGATTACAATGAGCAGTTCTTC
-,TRBV5-1,TRBJ1-1,-,CASSLGTGETEAFF,TGCGCCAGCAGCTTGGGGACCGGGGAGACTGAAGCTTTCTTT
TRBD1,TRBV2,TRBJ2-6,-,CARATGTGASGANVLTF,TGTGCCAGGGCCACCGGGACAGGCGCCTCGGGGGCCAACGTCCTGACTTTC
TRBD1,TRBV2,TRBJ1-1,-,CASTRDSRFGNTEAFF,TGTGCCAGCACTAGGGACAGTAGATTCGGAAACACTGAAGCTTTCTTT
TRBD1,TRBV7-2,TRBJ1-4,-,CASSSTGRTGGEKLFF,TGTGCCAGCAGCTCAACCGGACGGACAGGGGGTGAAAAACTGTTTTTT
TRBD2,TRBV10-3,TRBJ2-3,-,CAISSGTSGVSTDTQYF,TGTGCCATTTCATCCGGGACTAGCGGGGTTTCCACAGATACGCAGTATTTT
TRBD1,TRBV5-3,TRBJ2-1,-,CARSRPGQGVNEQFF,TGTGCCAGAAGTCGCCCGGGACAGGGGGTTAATGAGCAGTTCTTC
TRBD2,TRBV4-2,TRBJ2-1,few,CASSQDGTSFEQFF,TGTGCCAGCAGCCAAGATGGGACTAGTTTTGAGCAGTTCTTC
TRBD1,TRBV2,TRBJ1-2,-,CASSDRGSSYGYTF,TGTGCCAGCAGTGACAGGGGGTCTTCCTATGGCTACACCTTC
TRBD2,TRBV5-1,TRBJ2-2,once,CARSEGGGAVGELFF,TGCGCCCGCAGCGAGGGCGGGGGGGCCGTCGGGGAGCTGTTTTTT
-,TRBV19,TRBJ1-5,-,CASRRDSNQPQHF,TGTGCCAGTAGGAGAGATAGCAATCAGCCCCAGCATTTT
TRBD2,TRBV11-1,TRBJ2-1,many,CASSFAGGPYNEQFF,TGTGCCAGCAGCTTTGCGGGGGGGCCCTACAATGAGCAGTTCTTC
-,TRBV18,TRBJ2-7,-,CASSPRVSYEQYF,TGTGCCAGCTCACCGAGGGTTTCCTACGAGCAGTACTTC
-,TRBV6-5,TRBJ1-2,-,CASREGIPYGYTF,TGTGCCAGCAGGGAGGGGATTCCCTATGGCTACACCTTC
TRBD1,TRBV11-3,TRBJ1-2,-,CASSGDRRNYGYTF,TGTGCCAGCAGCGGGGACAGGCGGAACTATGGCTACACCTTC
TRBD1,TRBV12-5,TRBJ2-5,-,CASGRDRETQYF,TGTGCTAGTGGCCGGGACAGAGAGACCCAGTACTTC
TRBD1,TRBV28,TRBJ2-3,-,CASSSTGASTDTQYF,TGTGCCAGCAGTTCAACAGGGGCTAGCACAGATACGCAGTATTTT